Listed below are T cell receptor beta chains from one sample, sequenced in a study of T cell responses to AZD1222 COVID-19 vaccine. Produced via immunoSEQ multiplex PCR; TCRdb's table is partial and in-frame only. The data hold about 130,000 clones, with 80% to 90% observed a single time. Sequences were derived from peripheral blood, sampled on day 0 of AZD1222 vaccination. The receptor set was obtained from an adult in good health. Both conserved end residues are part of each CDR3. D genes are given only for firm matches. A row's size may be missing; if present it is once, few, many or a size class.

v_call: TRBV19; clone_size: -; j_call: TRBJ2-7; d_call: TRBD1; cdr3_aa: CASTLGQGAYEQYF; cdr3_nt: TGTGCCAGTACCCTGGGACAGGGGGCCTACGAGCAGTACTTC
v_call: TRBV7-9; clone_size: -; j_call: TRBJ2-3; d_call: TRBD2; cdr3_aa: CASSVLAGDTDTQYF; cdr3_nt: TGTGCCAGCAGCGTACTAGCGGGGGACACAGATACGCAGTATTTT
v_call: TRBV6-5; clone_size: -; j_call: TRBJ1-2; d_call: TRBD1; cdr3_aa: CASSYLAGTANYGYTF; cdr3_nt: TGTGCCAGCAGTTACCTAGCCGGGACAGCTAACTATGGCTACACCTTC
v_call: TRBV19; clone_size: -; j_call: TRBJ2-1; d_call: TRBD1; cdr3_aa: CASSMRGRGPPKDNEQFF; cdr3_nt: TGTGCCAGTAGTATGAGGGGTAGGGGGCCCCCCAAAGACAATGAGCAGTTCTTC
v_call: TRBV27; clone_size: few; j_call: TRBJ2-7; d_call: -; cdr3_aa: CASSISGSGLTYEQYF; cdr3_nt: TGTGCCAGCAGTATTAGTGGTTCGGGCCTGACCTACGAGCAGTACTTC
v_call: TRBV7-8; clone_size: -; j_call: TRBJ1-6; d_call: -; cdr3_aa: CASSFGGYNSPLHF; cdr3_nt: TGTGCCAGCAGCTTTGGAGGATATAATTCACCCCTCCACTTT
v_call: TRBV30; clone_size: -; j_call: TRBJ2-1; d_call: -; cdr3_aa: CAWSGTAGSYNEQFF; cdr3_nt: TGTGCCTGGAGCGGCACGGCGGGTTCCTACAATGAGCAGTTCTTC
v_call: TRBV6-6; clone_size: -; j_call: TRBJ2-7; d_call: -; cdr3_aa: CASSYNSISYEQYF; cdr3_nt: TGTGCCAGCAGTTACAATAGTATCTCCTACGAGCAGTACTTC
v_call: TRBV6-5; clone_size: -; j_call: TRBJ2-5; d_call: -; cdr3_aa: CASSYKVWGQETQYF; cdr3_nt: TGTGCCAGCAGTTACAAGGTGTGGGGCCAAGAGACCCAGTACTTC
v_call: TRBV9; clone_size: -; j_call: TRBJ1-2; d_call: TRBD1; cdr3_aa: CASSAPDRGPGYGYTF; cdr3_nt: TGTGCCAGCAGCGCGCCGGACAGGGGGCCCGGCTATGGCTACACCTTC
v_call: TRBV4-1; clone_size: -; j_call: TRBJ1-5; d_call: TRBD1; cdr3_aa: CASSPPGQGRNQPQHF; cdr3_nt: TGCGCCAGCAGCCCTCCGGGACAGGGGAGGAATCAGCCCCAGCATTTT
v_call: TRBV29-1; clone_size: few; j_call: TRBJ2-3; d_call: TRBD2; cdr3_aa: CSVDSSGAPSTDTQYF; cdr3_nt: TGCAGCGTTGATTCTAGCGGGGCTCCTAGCACAGATACGCAGTATTTT
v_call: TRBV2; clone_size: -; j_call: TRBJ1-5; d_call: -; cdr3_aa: CASRRSNQPQHF; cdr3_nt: TGTGCCAGCAGAAGAAGCAATCAGCCCCAGCATTTT
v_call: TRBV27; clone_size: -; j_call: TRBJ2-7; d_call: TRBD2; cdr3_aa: CASSFGTSGRGLIYEQYF; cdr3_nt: TGTGCCAGCAGTTTCGGGACTAGCGGGAGGGGCCTTATCTACGAGCAGTACTTC
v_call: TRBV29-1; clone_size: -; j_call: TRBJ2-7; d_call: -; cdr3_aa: CSVDMGHEQYF; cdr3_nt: TGCAGCGTTGACATGGGCCACGAGCAGTACTTC
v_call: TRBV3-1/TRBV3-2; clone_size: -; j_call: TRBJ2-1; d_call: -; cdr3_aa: CASSRSAYNEQFF; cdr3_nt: TGTGCCAGCAGCCGATCCGCTTACAATGAGCAGTTCTTC
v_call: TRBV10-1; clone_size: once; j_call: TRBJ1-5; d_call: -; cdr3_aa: CASSGGGNQPQHF; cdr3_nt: TGCGCCAGCAGTGGAGGGGGCAATCAGCCCCAGCATTTT
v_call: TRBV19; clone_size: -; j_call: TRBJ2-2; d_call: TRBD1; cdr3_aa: CASRGKGAVTGELFF; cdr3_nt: TGTGCCAGTAGGGGTAAGGGGGCAGTGACCGGGGAGCTGTTTTTT
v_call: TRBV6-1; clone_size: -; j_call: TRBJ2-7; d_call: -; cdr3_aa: CASSERWQISYEQYF; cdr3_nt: TGTGCCAGCAGTGAAAGGTGGCAGATCTCCTACGAGCAGTACTTC
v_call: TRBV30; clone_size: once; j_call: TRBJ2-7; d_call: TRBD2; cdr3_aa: CAGDGTSGVYEQYF; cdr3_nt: TGTGCTGGAGACGGGACTAGCGGCGTCTACGAGCAGTACTTC
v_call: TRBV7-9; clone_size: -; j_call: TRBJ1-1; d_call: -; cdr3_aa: CASSLHPYTEAFF; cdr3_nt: TGTGCCAGCAGCTTGCACCCGTACACTGAAGCTTTCTTT
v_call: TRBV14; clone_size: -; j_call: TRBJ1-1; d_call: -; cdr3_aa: CASSPWTPNTEAFF; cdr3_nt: TGTGCCAGCAGCCCCTGGACACCGAACACTGAAGCTTTCTTT
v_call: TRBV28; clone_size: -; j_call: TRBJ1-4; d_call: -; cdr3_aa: CASSLRSQKGGAREKLFF; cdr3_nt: TGTGCCAGCAGTTTAAGGTCCCAAAAGGGGGGGGCCAGGGAAAAACTGTTTTTT
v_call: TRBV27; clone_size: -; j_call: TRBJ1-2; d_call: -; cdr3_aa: CASSLGGGFHYGYTF; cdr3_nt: TGTGCCAGCAGTTTAGGTGGGGGGTTTCACTATGGCTACACCTTC
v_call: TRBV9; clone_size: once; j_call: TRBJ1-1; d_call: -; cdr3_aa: CASSARVGSRAEAFF; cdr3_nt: TGTGCCAGCAGCGCCCGCGTCGGTAGCAGGGCTGAAGCTTTCTTT